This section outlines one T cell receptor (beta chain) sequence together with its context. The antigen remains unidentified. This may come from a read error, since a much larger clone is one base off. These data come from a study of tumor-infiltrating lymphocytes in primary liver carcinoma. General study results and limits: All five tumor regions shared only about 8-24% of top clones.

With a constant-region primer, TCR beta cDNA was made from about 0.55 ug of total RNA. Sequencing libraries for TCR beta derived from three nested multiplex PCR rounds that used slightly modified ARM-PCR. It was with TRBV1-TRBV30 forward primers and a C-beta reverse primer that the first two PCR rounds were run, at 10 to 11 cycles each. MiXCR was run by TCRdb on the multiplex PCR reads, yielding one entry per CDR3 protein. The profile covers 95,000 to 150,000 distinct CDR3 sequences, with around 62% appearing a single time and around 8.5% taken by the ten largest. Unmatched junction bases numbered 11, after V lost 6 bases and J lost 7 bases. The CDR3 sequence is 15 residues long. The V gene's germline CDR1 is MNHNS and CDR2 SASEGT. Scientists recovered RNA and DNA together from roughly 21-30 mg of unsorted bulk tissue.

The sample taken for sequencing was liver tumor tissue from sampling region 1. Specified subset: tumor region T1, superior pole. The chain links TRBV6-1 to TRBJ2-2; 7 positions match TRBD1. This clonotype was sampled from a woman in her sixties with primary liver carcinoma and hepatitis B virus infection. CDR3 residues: CASRSTGAIIGELFF. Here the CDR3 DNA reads TGTGCCAGCAGGTCCACAGGGGCGATCATCGGGGAGCTGTTTTTT.